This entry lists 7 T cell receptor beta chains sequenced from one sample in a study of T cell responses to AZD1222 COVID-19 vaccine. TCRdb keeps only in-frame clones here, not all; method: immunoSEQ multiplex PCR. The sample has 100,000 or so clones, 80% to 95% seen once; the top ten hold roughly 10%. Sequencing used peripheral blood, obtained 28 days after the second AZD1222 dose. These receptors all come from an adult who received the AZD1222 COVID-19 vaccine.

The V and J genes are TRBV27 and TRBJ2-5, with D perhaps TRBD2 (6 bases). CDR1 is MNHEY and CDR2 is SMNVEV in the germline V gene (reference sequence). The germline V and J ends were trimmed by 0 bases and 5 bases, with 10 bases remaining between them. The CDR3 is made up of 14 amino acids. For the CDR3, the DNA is TGTGCCAGCAGTTTATCGAGACTAGTTGAGACCCAGTACTTC. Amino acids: CASSLSRLVETQYF.

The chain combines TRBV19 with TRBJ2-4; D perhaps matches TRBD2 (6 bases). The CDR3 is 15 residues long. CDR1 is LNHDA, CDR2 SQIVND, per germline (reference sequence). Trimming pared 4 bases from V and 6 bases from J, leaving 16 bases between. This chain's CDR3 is CASSSPRLGGNIQYF. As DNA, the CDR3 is TGTGCCAGTAGTAGCCCGCGGTTGGGGGGAAACATTCAGTACTTC.

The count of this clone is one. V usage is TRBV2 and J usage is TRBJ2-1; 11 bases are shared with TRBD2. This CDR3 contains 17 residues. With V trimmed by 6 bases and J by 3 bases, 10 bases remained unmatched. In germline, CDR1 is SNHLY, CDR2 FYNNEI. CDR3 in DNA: TGTGCCAGCAGAAGAAACCCCGGGACTAGCGGCTACAATGAGCAGTTCTTC. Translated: CASRRNPGTSGYNEQFF.

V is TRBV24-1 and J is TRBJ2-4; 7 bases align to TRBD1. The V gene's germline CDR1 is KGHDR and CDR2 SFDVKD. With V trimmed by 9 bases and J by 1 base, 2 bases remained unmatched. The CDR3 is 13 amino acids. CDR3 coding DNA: TGTGCCACCGAGGGGGCGGCCAAAAACATTCAGTACTTC. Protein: CATEGAAKNIQYF.

The CDR3 here is CSVGRAASYEQYF. DNA for the CDR3: TGCAGCGTTGGGCGGGCAGCCTCCTACGAGCAGTACTTC. V usage is TRBV29-1 and J usage is TRBJ2-7; D perhaps matches TRBD2 (5 bases). The germline V and J ends were trimmed by 4 bases and 0 bases, with 10 bases remaining between them. This CDR3 comprises 13 residues. The germline V gene has CDR1 SQVTM and CDR2 ANQGSEA.

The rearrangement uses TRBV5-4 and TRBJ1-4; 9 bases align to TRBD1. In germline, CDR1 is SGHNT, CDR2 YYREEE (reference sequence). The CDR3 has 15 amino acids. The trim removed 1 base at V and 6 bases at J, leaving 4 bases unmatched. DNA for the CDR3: TGTGCCAGCAGCTTGTCGGGACAGGGCGATGAAAAACTGTTTTTT. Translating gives CASSLSGQGDEKLFF.

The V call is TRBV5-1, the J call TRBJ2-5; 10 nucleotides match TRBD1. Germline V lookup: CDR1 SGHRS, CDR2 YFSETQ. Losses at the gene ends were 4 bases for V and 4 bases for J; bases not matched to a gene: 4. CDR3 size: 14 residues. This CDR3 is CASSPRTGGETQYF. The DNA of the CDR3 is TGCGCCAGCAGCCCGCGGACAGGGGGAGAGACCCAGTACTTC.